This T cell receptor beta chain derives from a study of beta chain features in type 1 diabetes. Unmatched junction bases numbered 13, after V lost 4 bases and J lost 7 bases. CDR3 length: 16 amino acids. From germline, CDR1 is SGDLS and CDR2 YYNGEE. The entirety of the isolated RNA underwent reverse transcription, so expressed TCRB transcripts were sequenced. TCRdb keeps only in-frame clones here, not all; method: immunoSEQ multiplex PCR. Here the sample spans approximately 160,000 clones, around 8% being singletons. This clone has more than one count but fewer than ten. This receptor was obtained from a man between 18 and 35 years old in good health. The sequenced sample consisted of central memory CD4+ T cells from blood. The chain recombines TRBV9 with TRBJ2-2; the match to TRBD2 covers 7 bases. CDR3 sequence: CASSPRGNSGFGELFF. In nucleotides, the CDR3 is TGTGCCAGCAGCCCTAGGGGAAATAGCGGGTTCGGGGAGCTGTTTTTT. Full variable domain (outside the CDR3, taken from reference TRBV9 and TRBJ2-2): DSGVTQTPKHLITATGQRVTLRCSPRSGDLSVYWYQQSLDQGLQFLIQYYNGEERAKGNILERFSAQQFPDLHSELNLSSLELGDSALYFCASSPRGNSGFGELFFGEGSRLTVL.